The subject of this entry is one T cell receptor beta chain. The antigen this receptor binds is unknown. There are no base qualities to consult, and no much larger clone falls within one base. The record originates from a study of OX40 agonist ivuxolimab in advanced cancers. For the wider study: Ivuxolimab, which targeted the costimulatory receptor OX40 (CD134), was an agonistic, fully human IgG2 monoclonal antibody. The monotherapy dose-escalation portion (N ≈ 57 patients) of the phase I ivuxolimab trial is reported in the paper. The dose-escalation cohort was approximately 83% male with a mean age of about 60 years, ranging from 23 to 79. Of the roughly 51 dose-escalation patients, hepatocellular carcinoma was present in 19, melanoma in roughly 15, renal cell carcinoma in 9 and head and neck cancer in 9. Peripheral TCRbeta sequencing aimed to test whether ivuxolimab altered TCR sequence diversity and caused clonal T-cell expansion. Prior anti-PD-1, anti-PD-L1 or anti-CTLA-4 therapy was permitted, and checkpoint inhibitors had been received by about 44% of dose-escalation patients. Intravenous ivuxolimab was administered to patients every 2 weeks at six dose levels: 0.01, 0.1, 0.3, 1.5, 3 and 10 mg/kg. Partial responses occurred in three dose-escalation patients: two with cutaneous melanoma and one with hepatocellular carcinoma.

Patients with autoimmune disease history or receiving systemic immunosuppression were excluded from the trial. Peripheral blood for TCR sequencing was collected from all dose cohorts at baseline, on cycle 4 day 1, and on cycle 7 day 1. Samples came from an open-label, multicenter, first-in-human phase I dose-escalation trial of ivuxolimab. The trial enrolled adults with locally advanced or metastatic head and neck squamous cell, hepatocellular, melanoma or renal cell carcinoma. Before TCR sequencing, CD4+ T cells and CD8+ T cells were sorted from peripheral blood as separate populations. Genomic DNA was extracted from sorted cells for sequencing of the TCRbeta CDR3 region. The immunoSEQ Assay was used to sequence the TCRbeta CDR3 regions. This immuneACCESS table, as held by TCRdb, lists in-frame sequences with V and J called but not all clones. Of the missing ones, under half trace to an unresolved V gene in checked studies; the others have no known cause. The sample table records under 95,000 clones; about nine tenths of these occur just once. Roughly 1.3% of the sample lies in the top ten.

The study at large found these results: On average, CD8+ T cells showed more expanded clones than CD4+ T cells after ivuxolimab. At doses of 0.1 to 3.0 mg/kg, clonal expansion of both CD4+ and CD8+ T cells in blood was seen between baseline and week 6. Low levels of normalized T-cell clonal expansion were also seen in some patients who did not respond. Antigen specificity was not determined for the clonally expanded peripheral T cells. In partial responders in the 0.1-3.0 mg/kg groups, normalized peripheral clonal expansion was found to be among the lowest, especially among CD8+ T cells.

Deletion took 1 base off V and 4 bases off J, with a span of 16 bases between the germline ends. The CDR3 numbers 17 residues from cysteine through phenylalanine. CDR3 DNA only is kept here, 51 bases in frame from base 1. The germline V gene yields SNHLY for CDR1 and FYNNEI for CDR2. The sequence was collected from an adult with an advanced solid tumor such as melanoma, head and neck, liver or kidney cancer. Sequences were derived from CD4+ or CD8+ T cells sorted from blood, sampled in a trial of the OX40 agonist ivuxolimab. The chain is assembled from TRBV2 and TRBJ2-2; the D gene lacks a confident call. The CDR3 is CASSEEGIDIITGELFF. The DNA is TGTGCCAGCAGTGAAGAGGGTATCGATATCATCACCGGGGAGCTGTTTTTT.